Presented here are 5 T cell receptor beta chains from one specimen sequenced in a study of T cells in Graves' hyperthyroidism and ophthalmopathy. The investigators amplified TCR beta CDR3 regions from RNA transcripts. With the HTBI primer set, the TCR CDR3 went through a first round of RT-PCR. A single record per CDR3 protein comes from TCRdb applying MiXCR to the multiplex PCR reads. There are about 600,000 distinct CDR3 sequences in the sample; more than 12% occur only once, and about 12% lies in the top ten. Source material: blood. These receptors originate from a woman aged 50 to 60 with Graves' ophthalmopathy.

This clonotype occurred many times. As DNA, the CDR3 is TGTGCCAGCCTCTCTGTGGCGGGCCACACCGGGGAGCTGTTTTTT. It yields the protein CASLSVAGHTGELFF. The rearrangement links TRBV28 to TRBJ2-2; TRBD2 is a possible D gene (5 bases). Trimming shortened V by 8 bases and J by 3 bases, and 16 bases separated the two germline ends. CDR3 length: 15 amino acids. Germline V gene lookup returns CDR1 MDHEN and CDR2 SYDVKM.

This clonotype was picked up many times. The chain is built from TRBV2 and TRBJ2-1; D tentatively fits TRBD1 or TRBD2 (5 bases each). The CDR3 extends over 11 amino acids. The germline V gene encodes CDR1 SNHLY and CDR2 FYNNEI. Between the trimmed V and J ends, which lost 3 bases and 12 bases, there was a span of 9 bases. The CDR3 DNA reads TGTGCCAGCAGTGATGGGGGAGTGCAGTTCTTC. This codes for CASSDGGVQFF.

This clonotype was detected only a few times. This chain uses TRBV7-9 with TRBJ2-7, with 7 bases lining up with TRBD1. Germline V gene lookup returns CDR1 SEHNR and CDR2 FQNEAQ (reference sequence). V lost 5 bases to trimming and J lost 3 bases; unmatched junction nucleotides: 10. CDR3 size: 15 residues. The CDR3 region is CASSIPSRDSYEQYF. Written as DNA, the CDR3 is TGTGCCAGCAGCATACCTTCTCGGGACAGCTACGAGCAGTACTTC.

V usage is TRBV5-1 and J usage is TRBJ1-4, with TRBD1 as a possible D gene (6 bases). This CDR3 contains 16 residues. Per the germline V gene, CDR1 is SGHRS and CDR2 is YFSETQ. V was clipped by 4 bases and J by 7 bases, with 20 bases between them. CDR3 protein: CASSPGGGRAAEKLFF. The DNA of the CDR3 is TGCGCCAGCAGCCCCGGGGGGGGCAGGGCAGCTGAAAAACTGTTTTTT.

This chain connects TRBV7-2 to TRBJ2-3; D unresolved. The CDR3 loop spans 15 amino acids. The V end was cut by 2 bases, the J end by 1 base, with 10 bases between. Germline V gives CDR1 SGHTA, CDR2 FQGNSA. The CDR3: CASSLQFMRTDTQYF. The CDR3 nucleotides are TGTGCCAGCAGCTTACAGTTTATGCGCACAGATACGCAGTATTTT.